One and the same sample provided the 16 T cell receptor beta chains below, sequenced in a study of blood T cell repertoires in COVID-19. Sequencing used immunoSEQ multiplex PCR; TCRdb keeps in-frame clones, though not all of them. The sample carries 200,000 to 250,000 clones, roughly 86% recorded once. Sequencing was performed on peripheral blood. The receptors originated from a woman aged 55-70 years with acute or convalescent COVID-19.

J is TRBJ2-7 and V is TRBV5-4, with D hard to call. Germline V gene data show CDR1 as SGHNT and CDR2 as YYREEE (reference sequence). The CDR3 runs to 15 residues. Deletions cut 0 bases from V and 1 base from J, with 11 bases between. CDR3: CASSLAPVHSYEQYF. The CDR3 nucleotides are TGTGCCAGCAGCTTGGCCCCGGTTCATTCCTACGAGCAGTACTTC.

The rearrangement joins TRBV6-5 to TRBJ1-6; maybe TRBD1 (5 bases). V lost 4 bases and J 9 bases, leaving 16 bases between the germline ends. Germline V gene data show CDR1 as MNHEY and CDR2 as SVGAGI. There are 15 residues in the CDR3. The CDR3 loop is CASSFRQLRRSPLHF. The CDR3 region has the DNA TGTGCCAGCAGTTTCAGACAGCTTAGGCGTTCACCCCTCCACTTT.

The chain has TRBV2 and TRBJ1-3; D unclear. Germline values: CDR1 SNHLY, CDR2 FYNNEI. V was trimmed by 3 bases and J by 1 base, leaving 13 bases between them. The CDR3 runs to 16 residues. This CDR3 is CASSDDRRVSGNTIYF. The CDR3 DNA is TGTGCCAGCAGTGATGATAGACGGGTATCTGGAAACACCATATATTTT. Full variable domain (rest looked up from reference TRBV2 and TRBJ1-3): EPEVTQTPSHQVTQMGQEVILRCVPISNHLYFYWYRQILGQKVEFLVSFYNNEISEKSEIFDDQFSVERPDGSNFTLKIRSTKLEDSAMYFCASSDDRRVSGNTIYFGEGSWLTVV.

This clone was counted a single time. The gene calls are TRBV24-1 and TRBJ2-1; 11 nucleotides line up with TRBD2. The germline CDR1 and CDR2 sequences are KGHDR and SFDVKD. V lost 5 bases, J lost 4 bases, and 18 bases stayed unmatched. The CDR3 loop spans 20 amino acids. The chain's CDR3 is CATSGLQSSGRRVAYNEQFF. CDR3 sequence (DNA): TGTGCCACCAGTGGACTGCAATCTAGCGGGAGGAGGGTGGCATACAATGAGCAGTTCTTC.

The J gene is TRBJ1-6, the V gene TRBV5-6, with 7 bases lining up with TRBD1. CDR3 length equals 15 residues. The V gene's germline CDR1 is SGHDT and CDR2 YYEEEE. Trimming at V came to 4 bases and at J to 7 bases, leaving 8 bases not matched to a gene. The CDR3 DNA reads TGTGCCAGCAGCCGTTTACAGGGGAGCAATTCACCCCTCCACTTT. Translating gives CASSRLQGSNSPLHF.

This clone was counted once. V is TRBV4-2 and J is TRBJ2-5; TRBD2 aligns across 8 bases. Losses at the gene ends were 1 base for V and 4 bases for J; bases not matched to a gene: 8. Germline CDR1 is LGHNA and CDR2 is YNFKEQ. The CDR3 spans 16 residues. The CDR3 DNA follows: TGTGCCAGCAGCCAAGTTAGCGGGGAACATCGAGAGACCCAGTACTTC. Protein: CASSQVSGEHRETQYF.

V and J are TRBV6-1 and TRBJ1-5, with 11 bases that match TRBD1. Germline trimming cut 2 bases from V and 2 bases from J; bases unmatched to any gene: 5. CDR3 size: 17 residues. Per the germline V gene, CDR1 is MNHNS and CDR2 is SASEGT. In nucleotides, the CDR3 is TGTGCCAGCAGTGAACGGACAGGGGGCGCCGGCAATCAGCCCCAGCATTTT. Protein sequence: CASSERTGGAGNQPQHF.

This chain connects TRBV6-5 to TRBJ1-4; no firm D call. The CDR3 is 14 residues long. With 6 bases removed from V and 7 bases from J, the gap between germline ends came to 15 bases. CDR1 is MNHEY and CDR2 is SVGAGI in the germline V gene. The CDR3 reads CASRDPGLSEKLFF. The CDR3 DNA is TGTGCCAGCAGAGATCCAGGTTTGAGTGAAAAACTGTTTTTT.

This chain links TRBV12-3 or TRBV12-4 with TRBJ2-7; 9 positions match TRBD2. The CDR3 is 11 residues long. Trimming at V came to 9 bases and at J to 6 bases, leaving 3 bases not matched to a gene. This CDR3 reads CASSGRAEQYF. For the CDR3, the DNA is TGTGCCAGTAGCGGGAGAGCCGAGCAGTACTTC.

CDR3 sequence reads: CAWRVRLGQYNEQFF. In DNA, the CDR3 is TGTGCCTGGAGAGTCAGACTAGGCCAATACAATGAGCAGTTCTTC. J is TRBJ2-1 and V is TRBV30; maybe TRBD2 (6 bases). This CDR3 is 15 amino acids long. The germline gives CDR1 GTSNPN, CDR2 SVGIG (reference sequence). Deletions cut 3 bases from V and 4 bases from J, with 16 bases between.

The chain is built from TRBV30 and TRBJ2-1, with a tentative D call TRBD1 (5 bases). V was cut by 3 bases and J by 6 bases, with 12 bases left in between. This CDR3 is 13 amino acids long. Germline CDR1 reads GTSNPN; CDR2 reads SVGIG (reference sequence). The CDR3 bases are TGTGCCTGGAGCACCTACAGGCTCAATGAGCAGTTCTTC. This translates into CAWSTYRLNEQFF.

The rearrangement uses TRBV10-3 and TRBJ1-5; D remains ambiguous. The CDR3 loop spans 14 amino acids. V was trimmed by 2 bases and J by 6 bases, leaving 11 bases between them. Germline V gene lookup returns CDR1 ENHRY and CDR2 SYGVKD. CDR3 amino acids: CAISEPRSGQPQHF. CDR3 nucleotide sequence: TGTGCCATCAGTGAGCCGAGGTCTGGTCAGCCCCAGCATTTT.

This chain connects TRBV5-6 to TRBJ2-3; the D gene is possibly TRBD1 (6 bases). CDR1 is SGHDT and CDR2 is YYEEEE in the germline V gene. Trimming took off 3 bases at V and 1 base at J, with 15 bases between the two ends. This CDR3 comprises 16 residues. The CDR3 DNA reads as TGTGCCAGCAGCTCGGGACACGGTCTCGGCACAGATACGCAGTATTTT. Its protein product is CASSSGHGLGTDTQYF.

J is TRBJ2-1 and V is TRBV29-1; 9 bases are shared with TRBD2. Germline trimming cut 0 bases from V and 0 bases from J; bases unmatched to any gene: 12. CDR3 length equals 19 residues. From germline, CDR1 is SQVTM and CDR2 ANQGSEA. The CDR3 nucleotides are TGCAGCGTTGAAGATCGGAAGCGGGGGGCGCAGAGCTCCTACAATGAGCAGTTCTTC. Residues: CSVEDRKRGAQSSYNEQFF.

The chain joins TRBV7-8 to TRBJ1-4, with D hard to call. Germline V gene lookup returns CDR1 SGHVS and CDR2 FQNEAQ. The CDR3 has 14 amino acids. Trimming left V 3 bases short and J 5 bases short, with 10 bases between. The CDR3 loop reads CASSFISGNEKLFF. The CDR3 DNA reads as TGTGCCAGCAGCTTTATATCGGGGAATGAAAAACTGTTTTTT.

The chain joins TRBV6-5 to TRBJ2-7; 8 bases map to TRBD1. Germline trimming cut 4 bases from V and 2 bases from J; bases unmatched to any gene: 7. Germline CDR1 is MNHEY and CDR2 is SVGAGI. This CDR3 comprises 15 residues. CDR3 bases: TGTGCCAGCAGTTCCCCGACAGGGGTGGCCTACGAGCAGTACTTC. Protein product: CASSSPTGVAYEQYF.